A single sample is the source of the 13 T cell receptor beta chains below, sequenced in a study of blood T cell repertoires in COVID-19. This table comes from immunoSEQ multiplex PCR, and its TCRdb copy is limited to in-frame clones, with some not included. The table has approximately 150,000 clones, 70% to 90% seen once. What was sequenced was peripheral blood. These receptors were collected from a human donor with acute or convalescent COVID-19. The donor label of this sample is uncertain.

The chain's CDR3 is CASRILDRDTEAFF. CDR3 in DNA: TGTGCCAGTAGGATATTGGACAGGGACACTGAAGCTTTCTTT. The rearrangement uses TRBV19 and TRBJ1-1; TRBD1 matches 8 bases. The CDR3 spans 14 residues. Germline CDR1 LNHDA, CDR2 SQIVND (reference sequence). The junction had 6 bases not matched to a gene; V was cut back by 6 bases and J by 3 bases.

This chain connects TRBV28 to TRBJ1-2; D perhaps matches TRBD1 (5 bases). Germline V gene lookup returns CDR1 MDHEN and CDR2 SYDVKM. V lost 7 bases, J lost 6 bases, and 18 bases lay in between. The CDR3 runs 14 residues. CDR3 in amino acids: CASTIAGLFNGYTF. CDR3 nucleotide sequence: TGTGCCAGCACTATCGCAGGGCTGTTTAATGGCTACACCTTC.

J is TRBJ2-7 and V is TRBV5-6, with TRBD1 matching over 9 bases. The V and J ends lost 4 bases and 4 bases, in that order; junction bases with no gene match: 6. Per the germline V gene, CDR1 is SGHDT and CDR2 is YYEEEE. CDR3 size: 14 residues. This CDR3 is CASSDTGGGYEQYV. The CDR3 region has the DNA TGTGCCAGCAGCGATACAGGGGGCGGGTACGAGCAGTACGTC.

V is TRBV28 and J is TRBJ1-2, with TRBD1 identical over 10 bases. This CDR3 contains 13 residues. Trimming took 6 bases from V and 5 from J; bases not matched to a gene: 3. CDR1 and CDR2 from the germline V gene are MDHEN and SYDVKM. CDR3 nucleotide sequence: TGTGCCAGCAGGGGACAGGGGAGGTATGGCTACACCTTC. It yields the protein CASRGQGRYGYTF.

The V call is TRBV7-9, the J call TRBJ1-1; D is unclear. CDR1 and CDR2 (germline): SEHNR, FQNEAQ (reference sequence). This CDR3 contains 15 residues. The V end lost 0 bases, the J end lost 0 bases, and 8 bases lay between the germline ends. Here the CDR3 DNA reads TGTGCCAGCAGCTTAGCTAGGAGCATGAACACTGAAGCTTTCTTT. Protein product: CASSLARSMNTEAFF.

The CDR3 reads CASSIYPDRVSSQYF. The CDR3 DNA is TGTGCCAGTAGTATTTATCCGGACAGGGTTTCTTCGCAGTACTTC. The chain combines TRBV19 with TRBJ2-7, with 8 bases lining up with TRBD1. The germline V gene has CDR1 LNHDA and CDR2 SQIVND (reference sequence). The CDR3 covers 15 residues. The junction had 13 bases not matched to a gene; V was cut back by 3 bases and J by 9 bases.

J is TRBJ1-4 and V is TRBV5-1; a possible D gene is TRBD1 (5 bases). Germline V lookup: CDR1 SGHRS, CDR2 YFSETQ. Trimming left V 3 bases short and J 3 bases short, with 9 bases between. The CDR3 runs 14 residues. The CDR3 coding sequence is TGCGCCAGCAGCTCGGCGGGGGCTAATGAAAAACTGTTTTTT. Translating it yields CASSSAGANEKLFF.

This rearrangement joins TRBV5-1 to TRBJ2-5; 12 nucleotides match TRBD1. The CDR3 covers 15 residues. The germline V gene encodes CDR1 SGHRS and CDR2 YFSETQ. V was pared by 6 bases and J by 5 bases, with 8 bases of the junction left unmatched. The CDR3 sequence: CASTRGTGGAETQYF. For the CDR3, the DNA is TGCGCCAGCACCCGAGGGACAGGGGGCGCGGAGACCCAGTACTTC. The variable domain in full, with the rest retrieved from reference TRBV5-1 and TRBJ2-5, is KAGVTQTPRYLIKTRGQQVTLSCSPISGHRSVSWYQQTPGQGLQFLFEYFSETQRNKGNFPGRFSGRQFSNSRSEMNVSTLELGDSALYLCASTRGTGGAETQYFGPGTRLLVL.

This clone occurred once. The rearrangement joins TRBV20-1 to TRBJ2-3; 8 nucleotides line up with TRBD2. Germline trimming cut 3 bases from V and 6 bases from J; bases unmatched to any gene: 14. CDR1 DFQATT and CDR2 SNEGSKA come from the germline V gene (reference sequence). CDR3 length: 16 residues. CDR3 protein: CSASQTGTREGDTQYF. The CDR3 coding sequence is TGCAGTGCTAGTCAAACCGGGACTAGGGAAGGGGATACGCAGTATTTT.

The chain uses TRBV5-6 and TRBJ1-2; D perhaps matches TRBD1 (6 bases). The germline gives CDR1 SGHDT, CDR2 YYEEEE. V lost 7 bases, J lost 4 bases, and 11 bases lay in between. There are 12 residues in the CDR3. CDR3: CASSRGGYGYTF. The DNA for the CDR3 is TGTGCCAGCTCCAGGGGTGGCTATGGCTACACCTTC.

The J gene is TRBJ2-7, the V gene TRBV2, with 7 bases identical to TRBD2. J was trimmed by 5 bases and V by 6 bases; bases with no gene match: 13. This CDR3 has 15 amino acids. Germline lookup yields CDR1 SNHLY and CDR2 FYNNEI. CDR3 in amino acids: CASRGRPGGRHEQYF. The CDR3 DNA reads TGTGCCAGCAGAGGAAGGCCGGGGGGACGCCACGAGCAGTACTTC. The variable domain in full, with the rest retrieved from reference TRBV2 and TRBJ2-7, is EPEVTQTPSHQVTQMGQEVILRCVPISNHLYFYWYRQILGQKVEFLVSFYNNEISEKSEIFDDQFSVERPDGSNFTLKIRSTKLEDSAMYFCASRGRPGGRHEQYFGPGTRLTVT.

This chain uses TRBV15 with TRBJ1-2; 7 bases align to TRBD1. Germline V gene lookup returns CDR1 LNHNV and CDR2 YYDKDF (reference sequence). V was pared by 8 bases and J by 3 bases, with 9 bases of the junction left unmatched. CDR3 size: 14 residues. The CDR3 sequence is CATVGRTGDYGYTF. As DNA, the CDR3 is TGTGCCACCGTAGGACGGACAGGCGACTATGGCTACACCTTC.

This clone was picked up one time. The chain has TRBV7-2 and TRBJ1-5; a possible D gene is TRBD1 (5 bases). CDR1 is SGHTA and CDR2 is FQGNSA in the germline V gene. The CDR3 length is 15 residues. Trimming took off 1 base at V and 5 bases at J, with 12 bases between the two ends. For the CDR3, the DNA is TGTGCCAGCAGCTTAGGGCAGGGTTTCGATCAGCCCCAGCATTTT. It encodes CASSLGQGFDQPQHF.